This entry lists 24 T cell receptor beta chains sequenced from one sample in a study of cytomegalovirus exposure and HLA in healthy donors. Profiling relied on immunoSEQ multiplex PCR, and the TCRdb table lists in-frame clones only, not all of them. The table includes fewer than 250,000 clones, roughly 86% detected once. The specimen was PBMCs. The receptors originated from a woman younger than 35 in good health and CMV-seronegative.

The chain employs TRBV27 and TRBJ2-7, with TRBD2 identical over 14 bases. The CDR3 extends over 16 amino acids. CDR1 is MNHEY, CDR2 SMNVEV, per germline (reference sequence). V lost 9 bases to trimming and J lost 2 bases; unmatched junction nucleotides: 9. CDR3 sequence (DNA): TGTGCCAGGACGGGACTAGCGGGAGTTGTTACCTACGAGCAGTACTTC. It codes for CARTGLAGVVTYEQYF.

The J gene is TRBJ2-7, the V gene TRBV30; D may be TRBD2 (6 bases). Germline assignment: CDR1 GTSNPN and CDR2 SVGIG (reference sequence). This CDR3 contains 13 residues. Between the trimmed V and J ends, which lost 0 bases and 4 bases, there was a span of 10 bases. The CDR3 loop is CAWSVAGTYEQYF. DNA of the CDR3: TGTGCCTGGAGTGTGGCGGGGACGTACGAGCAGTACTTC.

The gene calls are TRBV19 and TRBJ1-2; TRBD1 matches 9 bases. The CDR3 contains 12 residues. Losses at the gene ends were 6 bases for V and 9 bases for J; bases not matched to a gene: 5. In germline, CDR1 is LNHDA, CDR2 SQIVND (reference sequence). Here the CDR3 DNA reads TGTGCCAGTAGGGGACAGGGCGGACGCTACACCTTC. The encoded protein is CASRGQGGRYTF.

The chain employs TRBV10-1 and TRBJ1-6; the D is unclear. V was trimmed by 2 bases and J by 16 bases, leaving 12 bases between them. Germline CDR1 reads WNHNN; CDR2 reads SYGVQD (reference sequence). The CDR3 loop spans 12 amino acids. This chain's CDR3 is CASSEDAGPLHF. DNA for the CDR3: TGCGCCAGCAGTGAGGATGCAGGTCCACTCCACTTT.

This clone was observed a few times. The chain carries TRBV7-9 and TRBJ1-1; D possibly corresponds to TRBD1 (5 bases). The ends were cut back, 3 bases at V and 0 bases at J, with 8 bases in the middle. CDR3 size: 14 residues. Germline CDR1 SEHNR, CDR2 FQNEAQ (reference sequence). The CDR3 loop is CASSLTDLNTEAFF. Written as DNA, the CDR3 is TGTGCCAGCAGCTTGACAGACTTGAACACTGAAGCTTTCTTT.

In this sample, this clone turned up once. The chain links TRBV7-8 to TRBJ1-5; D is unclear. The CDR3 runs 18 residues. Deletions cut 5 bases from V and 3 bases from J, with 23 bases between. Germline V gene lookup returns CDR1 SGHVS and CDR2 FQNEAQ. CDR3 amino acids: CASSPAAPYSHVNQPQHF. The CDR3 nucleotides are TGTGCCAGCAGCCCCGCTGCTCCATATAGTCATGTCAATCAGCCCCAGCATTTT.

This clone was detected once. CDR3: CSVRQRMNTEAFF. The CDR3 bases are TGCAGCGTTCGACAGAGGATGAACACTGAAGCTTTCTTT. V usage is TRBV29-1 and J usage is TRBJ1-1, with D maybe TRBD1 (5 bases). The germline V gene has CDR1 SQVTM and CDR2 ANQGSEA. The CDR3 is 13 amino acids. Trimming left V 5 bases short and J 0 bases short, with 10 bases between.

The chain joins TRBV19 to TRBJ1-2; D is unclear. Trimming left V 5 bases short and J 5 bases short, with 9 bases between. The CDR3 consists of 12 residues. Germline CDR1 is LNHDA and CDR2 is SQIVND (reference sequence). The CDR3 loop is CASSLTVYGYTF. As DNA, the CDR3 is TGTGCCAGTAGTCTTACAGTATATGGCTACACCTTC.

In regard to this clone: The junction and the germline gene differ at one end; a read error may be behind it. The V gene is TRBV2, the J gene TRBJ2-7; 15 bases map to TRBD2. Germline CDR1 SNHLY, CDR2 FYNNEI. The CDR3 is 11 amino acids. CDR3 sequence (DNA): TGTGCCAGCACGGGGACTAGCGGGGGGAACTTC. Its translation is CASTGTSGGNF.

The rearrangement links TRBV14 to TRBJ2-5; 7 bases fit TRBD2. V trimming: 4 bases; J trimming: 1 base; junction bases outside the gene matches: 9. The CDR3 covers 16 residues. CDR1 is SGHDN, CDR2 FVKESK, per germline. The chain's CDR3 is CASSRRAGNVQETQYF. CDR3 DNA: TGTGCCAGCAGCCGACGAGCGGGGAACGTCCAAGAGACCCAGTACTTC.

The chain links TRBV5-6 to TRBJ2-3, with 10 bases aligning to TRBD2. CDR3 length: 17 residues. Trimming cost V 7 bases and J 5 bases; bases outside gene matches: 16. CDR1 SGHDT and CDR2 YYEEEE come from the germline V gene. This chain's CDR3 is CASGKRATSGIGDTQYF. The CDR3 region has the DNA TGTGCCAGCGGGAAGAGGGCCACTAGCGGGATCGGAGATACGCAGTATTTT.

The chain carries TRBV7-6 and TRBJ2-7; 10 bases are shared with TRBD1. V shed 0 bases, J shed 7 bases, and the junction held 9 bases outside the gene matches. The CDR3 extends over 16 amino acids. The germline CDR1 and CDR2 sequences are SGHVS and FNYEAQ. The CDR3 coding sequence is TGTGCCAGCAGCTTAGCGGCCGGGACAGGGGATATAGAGCAGTACTTC. Translation: CASSLAAGTGDIEQYF.

The chain carries TRBV5-1 and TRBJ2-1; 10 bases are shared with TRBD1. The V and J ends lost 2 bases and 4 bases, in that order; junction bases with no gene match: 12. The CDR3 consists of 18 residues. The germline V gene has CDR1 SGHRS and CDR2 YFSETQ. In nucleotides, the CDR3 is TGCGCCAGCAGCTTCTGGCGACAGGGGGCGGCAGCATACAATGAGCAGTTCTTC. Translating it yields CASSFWRQGAAAYNEQFF.

The table lists this clone with a few counts. The rearrangement links TRBV2 to TRBJ2-2; TRBD1 aligns across 7 bases. The CDR3 consists of 14 residues. The junction had 9 bases not matched to a gene; V was cut back by 9 bases and J by 5 bases. Germline CDR1 is SNHLY and CDR2 is FYNNEI. CDR3 DNA: TGTGCCAGGAGGGACAGATTGGGGACCGGGGAGCTGTTTTTT. It translates to CARRDRLGTGELFF.

The rearrangement links TRBV6-5 to TRBJ2-1, with 8 bases aligning to TRBD2. The CDR3 covers 15 residues. The germline gives CDR1 MNHEY, CDR2 SVGAGI. V lost 8 bases, J lost 8 bases, and 14 bases stayed unmatched. The CDR3 loop is CASRFTSGKIDEQFF. Written as DNA, the CDR3 is TGTGCCAGCCGATTCACTAGCGGCAAGATCGATGAGCAGTTCTTC.

This clone was counted only a few times. CDR3 DNA sequence: TGCAGTGCTAGTCTCACAGGGGAGCAGTACTTC. Its protein product is CSASLTGEQYF. The J gene is TRBJ2-7, the V gene TRBV20-1, with a possible D match to TRBD1 (6 bases). CDR1 and CDR2 (germline): DFQATT, SNEGSKA (reference sequence). CDR3 size: 11 residues. V lost 3 bases and J 7 bases, leaving 10 bases between the germline ends.

The sample holds one count of this clone. The chain has TRBV5-1 and TRBJ2-3; the D gene is possibly TRBD1 (5 bases). V was shortened by 0 bases and J by 2 bases, with 10 bases between the two germline ends. This CDR3 comprises 15 residues. Germline CDR1 SGHRS, CDR2 YFSETQ. The CDR3 DNA reads as TGCGCCAGCAGCTTGGTCAGGGTTCCCACAGATACGCAGTATTTT. Amino acids: CASSLVRVPTDTQYF.

This clone was counted a few times. The chain combines TRBV7-9 with TRBJ1-4, with 7 nucleotides matching TRBD1. V shed 4 bases and J 7 bases; nucleotides not matched to a gene: 6. The CDR3 is made up of 14 amino acids. Per germline, CDR1 SEHNR and CDR2 FQNEAQ (reference sequence). CDR3 protein: CASSYQGQREKLFF. The CDR3, as DNA: TGTGCCAGCAGCTACCAGGGACAGCGTGAAAAACTGTTTTTT. The whole variable domain, remainder taken from reference TRBV7-9 and TRBJ1-4, is DTGVSQNPRHKITKRGQNVTFRCDPISEHNRLYWYRQTLGQGPEFLTYFQNEAQLEKSRLLSDRFSAERPKGSFSTLEIQRTEQGDSAMYLCASSYQGQREKLFFGSGTQLSVL.

This clone has only a few counts. The chain links TRBV7-2 to TRBJ2-7, with 8 bases identical to TRBD2. CDR3 length: 15 residues. Losses at the gene ends were 0 bases for V and 3 bases for J; bases not matched to a gene: 4. CDR1 and CDR2 from the germline V gene are SGHTA and FQGNSA. This chain's CDR3 is CASSLAAGGYYEQYF. As DNA, the CDR3 is TGTGCCAGCAGCTTAGCGGCGGGGGGCTACTACGAGCAGTACTTC. Using reference TRBV7-2 and TRBJ2-7 for the parts outside the CDR3, the full variable domain is GAGVSQSPSNKVTEKGKDVELRCDPISGHTALYWYRQSLGQGLEFLIYFQGNSAPDKSGLPSDRFSAERTGGSVSTLTIQRTQQEDSAVYLCASSLAAGGYYEQYFGPGTRLTVT.

This clone was detected once. The chain couples TRBV6-5 to TRBJ2-2; weak D call: TRBD1 (5 bases). The CDR3 consists of 14 residues. Trimming removed 9 bases at V and 6 bases at J, with 17 bases between. Germline V gene lookup returns CDR1 MNHEY and CDR2 SVGAGI. The CDR3 region has the DNA TGTGCCAGTTCCAGGGTGAGAATCGCCGGGGAGCTGTTTTTT. Translation: CASSRVRIAGELFF.

This rearrangement joins TRBV5-4 to TRBJ2-3; TRBD2 matches 15 bases. CDR3 length: 19 amino acids. V lost 2 bases to trimming and J lost 0 bases; unmatched junction nucleotides: 7. CDR1 is SGHNT and CDR2 is YYREEE in the germline V gene (reference sequence). Written as DNA, the CDR3 is TGTGCCAGCAGCTTCCCCGGGACTAGCGGGAGGAGTAGCACAGATACGCAGTATTTT. Its translation: CASSFPGTSGRSSTDTQYF.

The chain has TRBV6-4 and TRBJ1-6; no clear D gene. The V end lost 8 bases, the J end lost 7 bases, and 15 bases lay between the germline ends. From germline, CDR1 is MRHNA and CDR2 SNTAGT. The CDR3 is made up of 14 amino acids. CDR3 amino acids: CASSQNSINSPLHF. Written as DNA, the CDR3 is TGTGCCAGCTCGCAGAATTCGATCAATTCACCCCTCCACTTT.

This rearrangement joins TRBV10-3 to TRBJ1-1; 8 nucleotides match TRBD1. V lost 4 bases and J lost 5; bases outside the gene matches: 12. Germline V CDR1 and CDR2: ENHRY, SYGVKD. The length of the CDR3 is 16 residues. DNA of the CDR3: TGTGCCATCAGTGGAACTCCGACAGGGGAAGGTACTGAAGCTTTCTTT. It yields the protein CAISGTPTGEGTEAFF.

The J gene is TRBJ2-5, the V gene TRBV5-4; the match to TRBD2 covers 12 bases. This CDR3 region has 17 residues. Germline V gives CDR1 SGHNT, CDR2 YYREEE (reference sequence). V shed 4 bases and J 3 bases; nucleotides not matched to a gene: 10. CDR3 nucleotides: TGTGCCAGCAGCCCTCCGGGGACTAGCGGGCCAAAAGAGACCCAGTACTTC. Translated: CASSPPGTSGPKETQYF. The entire variable domain, with the rest obtained from reference TRBV5-4 and TRBJ2-5, is as follows: ETGVTQSPTHLIKTRGQQVTLRCSSQSGHNTVSWYQQALGQGPQFIFQYYREEENGRGNFPPRFSGLQFPNYSSELNVNALELDDSALYLCASSPPGTSGPKETQYFGPGTRLLVL.